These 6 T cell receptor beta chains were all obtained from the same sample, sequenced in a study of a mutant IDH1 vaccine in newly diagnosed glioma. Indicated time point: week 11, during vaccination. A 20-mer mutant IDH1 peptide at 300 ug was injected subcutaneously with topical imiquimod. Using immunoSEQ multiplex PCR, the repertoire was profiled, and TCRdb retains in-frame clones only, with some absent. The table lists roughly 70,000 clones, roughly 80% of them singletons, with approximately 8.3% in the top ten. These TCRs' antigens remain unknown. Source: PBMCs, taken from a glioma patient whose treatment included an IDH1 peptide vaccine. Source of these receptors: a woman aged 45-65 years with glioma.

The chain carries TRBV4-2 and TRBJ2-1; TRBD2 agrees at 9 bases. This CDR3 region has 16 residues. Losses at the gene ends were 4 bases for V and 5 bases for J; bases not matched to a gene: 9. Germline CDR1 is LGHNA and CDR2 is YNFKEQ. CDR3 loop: CASSPHPTSGNNEQFF. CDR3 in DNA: TGTGCCAGCAGCCCCCACCCGACTAGCGGTAACAATGAGCAGTTCTTC.

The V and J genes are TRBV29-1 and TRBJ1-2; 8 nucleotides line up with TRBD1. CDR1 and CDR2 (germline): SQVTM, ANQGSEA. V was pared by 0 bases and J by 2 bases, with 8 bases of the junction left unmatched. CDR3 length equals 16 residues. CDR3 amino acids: CSVEDRWQGANYGYTF. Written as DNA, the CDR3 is TGCAGCGTTGAAGATAGGTGGCAGGGGGCCAACTATGGCTACACCTTC.

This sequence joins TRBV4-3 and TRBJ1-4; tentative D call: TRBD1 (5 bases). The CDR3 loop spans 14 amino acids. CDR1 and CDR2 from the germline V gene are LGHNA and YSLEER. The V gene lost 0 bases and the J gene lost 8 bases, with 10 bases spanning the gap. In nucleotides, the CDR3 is TGCGCCAGCAGCCAAGAGGGACGGCCGGAAAAACTGTTTTTT. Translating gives CASSQEGRPEKLFF.

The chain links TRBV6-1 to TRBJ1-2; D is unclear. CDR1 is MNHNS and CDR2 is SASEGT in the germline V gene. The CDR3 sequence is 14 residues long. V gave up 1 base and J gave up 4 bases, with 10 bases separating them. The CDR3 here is CASSEGIEGYGYTF. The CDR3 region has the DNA TGTGCCAGCAGTGAAGGGATAGAGGGCTATGGCTACACCTTC.

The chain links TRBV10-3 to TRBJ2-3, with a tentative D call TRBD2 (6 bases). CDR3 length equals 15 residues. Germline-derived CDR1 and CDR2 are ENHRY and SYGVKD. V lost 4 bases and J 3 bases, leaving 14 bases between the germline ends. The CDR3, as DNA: TGTGCCATCAGTGTGGGGGGAGGAAGGACAGATACGCAGTATTTT. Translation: CAISVGGGRTDTQYF.

The CDR3 sequence is CASSVVGATGELFF. CDR3 DNA: TGTGCCAGCAGCGTTGTAGGGGCCACCGGGGAGCTGTTTTTT. The V call is TRBV9, the J call TRBJ2-2; TRBD1 is a possible D gene (5 bases). This CDR3 is 14 amino acids long. In germline, CDR1 is SGDLS, CDR2 YYNGEE. Trimming shortened V by 2 bases and J by 4 bases, and 9 bases separated the two germline ends.